This is a list of T cell receptor beta chains from one sample in a study of cytomegalovirus exposure and HLA in healthy donors. The data were produced by immunoSEQ multiplex PCR, yet TCRdb's version contains in-frame clones alone and is incomplete. The listing records tens of thousands of clones. Sequencing was performed on PBMCs. The origin of the receptors is a woman aged 40-49 years in good health and CMV-seronegative. CDR3s include the opening cysteine and the closing phenylalanine or tryptophan. The order of the fields is clone size, D gene, CDR3 length, V gene, J gene, CDR3 protein, CDR3 DNA. The D gene is left open where the match is weak. Part of the rows lack a size; the others show once, few, many or a class for expanded clones.

size: -; D: -; length: 12; V: TRBV14; J: TRBJ1-2; CDR3: CASSQGGYGYTF; DNA: TGTGCCAGCAGCCAGGGGGGCTATGGCTACACCTTC
size: -; D: TRBD1; length: 13; V: TRBV5-1; J: TRBJ1-1; CDR3: CASSPRDRGEAFF; DNA: TGCGCCAGCAGCCCCCGGGACAGGGGTGAAGCTTTCTTT
size: -; D: TRBD1; length: 15; V: TRBV10-2; J: TRBJ2-7; CDR3: CASSVGQDHSYEQYF; DNA: TGCGCCAGCAGTGTGGGACAGGACCACTCCTACGAGCAGTACTTC
size: -; D: -; length: 11; V: TRBV19; J: TRBJ1-2; CDR3: CASKSGNGYTF; DNA: TGTGCCAGTAAATCGGGAAATGGCTACACCTTC
size: -; D: TRBD1; length: 13; V: TRBV27; J: TRBJ1-1; CDR3: CASSFDRDGEAFF; DNA: TGTGCCAGCAGTTTCGACAGGGACGGGGAAGCTTTCTTT
size: -; D: -; length: 13; V: TRBV14; J: TRBJ1-2; CDR3: CASSRQTNYGYTF; DNA: TGTGCCAGCAGCCGGCAAACTAACTATGGCTACACCTTC
size: -; D: -; length: 13; V: TRBV7-2; J: TRBJ1-6; CDR3: CASSFGVNSPLHF; DNA: TGTGCCAGCAGCTTCGGGGTTAATTCACCCCTCCACTTT
size: -; D: TRBD2; length: 17; V: TRBV9; J: TRBJ2-3; CDR3: CASSLGTSGWYTDTQYF; DNA: TGTGCCAGCAGCCTCGGGACTAGCGGGTGGTACACAGATACGCAGTATTTT
size: -; D: TRBD1; length: 14; V: TRBV29-1; J: TRBJ1-3; CDR3: CSVVVRGRGNTIYF; DNA: TGCAGCGTTGTGGTCAGGGGGCGAGGAAACACCATATATTTT
size: -; D: TRBD2; length: 16; V: TRBV5-4; J: TRBJ2-5; CDR3: CASSSSSSGGGETQYF; DNA: TGTGCCAGCAGCTCCTCCTCTAGCGGGGGTGGAGAGACCCAGTACTTC
size: -; D: -; length: 14; V: TRBV13; J: TRBJ2-3; CDR3: CASSFSGHTDTQYF; DNA: TGTGCCAGCAGCTTTAGCGGCCACACAGATACGCAGTATTTT
size: -; D: -; length: 13; V: TRBV10-3; J: TRBJ1-5; CDR3: CAISGQDNQPQHF; DNA: TGTGCCATCAGTGGACAGGACAATCAGCCCCAGCATTTT
size: -; D: TRBD1; length: 18; V: TRBV5-1; J: TRBJ1-1; CDR3: CASSLVGPGTGANTEAFF; DNA: TGCGCCAGCAGCTTGGTCGGCCCCGGGACAGGGGCGAACACTGAAGCTTTCTTT
size: -; D: TRBD2; length: 18; V: TRBV7-6; J: TRBJ2-5; CDR3: CASSLVGAGGPAPGTQYF; DNA: TGTGCCAGCAGCTTAGTCGGTGCGGGAGGGCCGGCACCGGGGACCCAGTACTTC
size: -; D: -; length: 16; V: TRBV4-1; J: TRBJ2-1; CDR3: CASSQDGGQLYNEQFF; DNA: TGCGCCAGCAGCCAAGATGGCGGACAGCTTTACAATGAGCAGTTCTTC
size: -; D: -; length: 14; V: TRBV28; J: TRBJ1-2; CDR3: CASSLIRDSYGYTF; DNA: TGTGCCAGCAGTTTAATCAGGGACTCTTATGGCTACACCTTC
size: -; D: -; length: 16; V: TRBV7-6; J: TRBJ2-1; CDR3: CASSSLGGGVRNEQFF; DNA: TGTGCCAGCAGCTCCCTCGGCGGCGGAGTACGGAATGAGCAGTTCTTC
size: -; D: -; length: 13; V: TRBV28; J: TRBJ2-5; CDR3: CASIGTLQETQYF; DNA: TGTGCCAGCATTGGGACTCTACAAGAGACCCAGTACTTC
size: -; D: -; length: 14; V: TRBV28; J: TRBJ2-7; CDR3: CASTLADYSGEQYF; DNA: TGTGCCAGCACCTTAGCGGACTACTCGGGCGAGCAGTACTTC
size: -; D: TRBD1; length: 13; V: TRBV10-3; J: TRBJ2-2; CDR3: CAVGQENTGELFF; DNA: TGTGCCGTTGGACAGGAGAACACCGGGGAGCTGTTTTTT
size: -; D: -; length: 15; V: TRBV4-1; J: TRBJ1-4; CDR3: CASSLQLATNEKLFF; DNA: TGCGCCAGCAGCCTGCAACTGGCAACTAATGAAAAACTGTTTTTT
size: -; D: TRBD1; length: 17; V: TRBV18; J: TRBJ1-5; CDR3: CASSSSGTDYSNQPQHF; DNA: TGTGCCAGCTCATCTTCCGGGACAGATTATAGCAATCAGCCCCAGCATTTT
size: -; D: TRBD1; length: 11; V: TRBV2; J: TRBJ1-1; CDR3: CASSRGAEAFF; DNA: TGTGCCAGCAGCAGGGGGGCTGAAGCTTTCTTT
size: -; D: -; length: 13; V: TRBV29-1; J: TRBJ2-5; CDR3: CRGDSEGRETQYF; DNA: TGCAGGGGGGACTCAGAGGGGCGAGAGACCCAGTACTTC
size: -; D: -; length: 16; V: TRBV2; J: TRBJ1-5; CDR3: CASTDPRDTPNQPQHF; DNA: TGTGCCAGCACGGATCCCCGGGACACTCCCAATCAGCCCCAGCATTTT
size: -; D: -; length: 12; V: TRBV7-2; J: TRBJ1-2; CDR3: CASSLGVYGYTF; DNA: TGTGCCAGCAGCTTAGGCGTCTATGGCTACACCTTC
size: -; D: -; length: 12; V: TRBV6-6; J: TRBJ1-2; CDR3: CASSGPEFGYTF; DNA: TGTGCCAGCAGTGGGCCGGAATTTGGCTACACCTTC
size: -; D: TRBD1; length: 19; V: TRBV9; J: TRBJ2-1; CDR3: CASSVGQGGRLARYNEQFF; DNA: TGTGCCAGCAGCGTAGGACAGGGGGGGAGACTAGCTCGCTACAATGAGCAGTTCTTC
size: -; D: TRBD2; length: 15; V: TRBV6-1; J: TRBJ2-7; CDR3: CASSVSGKPSYEQYF; DNA: TGTGCCAGCAGTGTTAGCGGGAAACCTTCCTACGAGCAGTACTTC
size: -; D: TRBD1; length: 15; V: TRBV7-9; J: TRBJ2-7; CDR3: CASSLSGQGGNEQYF; DNA: TGTGCCAGCAGCTTGTCGGGACAGGGGGGCAACGAGCAGTACTTC
size: -; D: -; length: 14; V: TRBV5-1; J: TRBJ2-3; CDR3: CASSLETVADTQYF; DNA: TGCGCCAGCAGCTTGGAAACGGTAGCAGATACGCAGTATTTT
size: -; D: -; length: 13; V: TRBV5-5; J: TRBJ2-3; CDR3: CASSLAQADTQYF; DNA: TGTGCCAGCAGCTTGGCTCAGGCAGATACGCAGTATTTT
size: -; D: TRBD1; length: 14; V: TRBV6-6; J: TRBJ1-5; CDR3: CATHATGGNQPQHF; DNA: TGTGCCACGCACGCGACAGGGGGCAATCAGCCCCAGCATTTT
size: -; D: -; length: 19; V: TRBV5-4; J: TRBJ2-6; CDR3: CASSTRTIATELWANVLTF; DNA: TGTGCCAGCAGCACACGCACTATCGCGACTGAGCTCTGGGCCAACGTCCTGACTTTC
size: -; D: TRBD1; length: 15; V: TRBV6-5; J: TRBJ1-1; CDR3: CASSYSVDRGSEAFF; DNA: TGTGCCAGCAGTTACTCGGTGGACAGGGGTAGTGAAGCTTTCTTT
size: -; D: -; length: 18; V: TRBV13; J: TRBJ2-2; CDR3: CASSLMGVGGQRTGELFF; DNA: TGTGCCAGCAGCTTAATGGGGGTCGGGGGGCAGAGGACCGGGGAGCTGTTTTTT
size: -; D: -; length: 15; V: TRBV28; J: TRBJ2-7; CDR3: CASSSPWGGQNEQYF; DNA: TGTGCCAGCAGTTCCCCGTGGGGGGGGCAGAACGAGCAGTACTTC
size: -; D: -; length: 14; V: TRBV2; J: TRBJ2-3; CDR3: CASRYTGTFDTQYF; DNA: TGTGCCAGCAGGTACACCGGGACTTTCGATACGCAGTATTTT
size: -; D: -; length: 15; V: TRBV28; J: TRBJ2-7; CDR3: CASRLEGQPSYEQYF; DNA: TGTGCCAGCAGATTGGAGGGACAGCCCTCCTACGAGCAGTACTTC
size: medium-sized; D: -; length: 12; V: TRBV2; J: TRBJ1-4; CDR3: CASTREGEKLFF; DNA: TGTGCCAGCACCAGGGAAGGCGAAAAACTGTTTTTT
size: -; D: -; length: 12; V: TRBV7-5; J: TRBJ2-7; CDR3: CARSWAYYEQYF; DNA: TGTGCCAGAAGCTGGGCGTACTACGAGCAGTACTTC
size: -; D: -; length: 12; V: TRBV18; J: TRBJ1-2; CDR3: CASSPFPDGYTF; DNA: TGTGCCAGCTCACCATTTCCAGATGGCTACACCTTC
size: -; D: -; length: 11; V: TRBV7-9; J: TRBJ1-1; CDR3: CASSRGREAFF; DNA: TGTGCCAGCAGCCGTGGGAGGGAAGCTTTCTTT
size: -; D: TRBD2; length: 14; V: TRBV27; J: TRBJ2-2; CDR3: CASRLAGHTGELFF; DNA: TGTGCCAGCAGATTAGCGGGGCACACCGGGGAGCTGTTTTTT
size: -; D: -; length: 11; V: TRBV9; J: TRBJ1-2; CDR3: CASSHPGGYTF; DNA: TGTGCCAGCAGCCACCCGGGGGGCTACACCTTC
size: -; D: -; length: 11; V: TRBV5-4; J: TRBJ2-3; CDR3: CASSHTDTQYF; DNA: TGTGCCAGCAGTCACACAGATACGCAGTATTTT
size: -; D: TRBD1; length: 14; V: TRBV28; J: TRBJ1-1; CDR3: CASTRTGGHTEAFF; DNA: TGTGCCAGCACGCGGACAGGGGGCCACACTGAAGCTTTCTTT
size: -; D: TRBD1; length: 15; V: TRBV18; J: TRBJ2-7; CDR3: CASSPATGISYEQYF; DNA: TGTGCCAGCTCACCGGCGACAGGGATAAGCTACGAGCAGTACTTC
size: -; D: TRBD2; length: 20; V: TRBV4-2; J: TRBJ2-3; CDR3: CASSPKQVSGLAGETDTQYF; DNA: TGTGCCAGCAGCCCGAAACAGGTATCGGGACTAGCGGGAGAAACAGATACGCAGTATTTT
size: -; D: TRBD2; length: 16; V: TRBV4-2; J: TRBJ2-3; CDR3: CASSQVAGGSTDTQYF; DNA: TGTGCCAGCAGCCAAGTAGCGGGGGGATCCACAGATACGCAGTATTTT
size: -; D: -; length: 15; V: TRBV19; J: TRBJ2-7; CDR3: CASSIQPDRDYEQYF; DNA: TGTGCCAGTAGTATACAACCCGACAGAGACTACGAGCAGTACTTC
size: -; D: -; length: 14; V: TRBV30; J: TRBJ1-1; CDR3: CAWSVRTGNTEAFF; DNA: TGTGCCTGGAGTGTCCGAACGGGGAACACTGAAGCTTTCTTT
size: -; D: TRBD2; length: 13; V: TRBV19; J: TRBJ2-1; CDR3: CASSTILAIGQFF; DNA: TGTGCCAGTAGTACCATACTAGCGATCGGGCAGTTCTTC
size: -; D: -; length: 16; V: TRBV4-2; J: TRBJ1-4; CDR3: CASSPRPPGGGEKLFF; DNA: TGTGCCAGCAGCCCAAGACCCCCGGGAGGCGGGGAAAAACTGTTTTTT
size: -; D: TRBD1; length: 14; V: TRBV6-5; J: TRBJ1-2; CDR3: CASRVQGSNYGYTF; DNA: TGTGCCAGCAGGGTACAGGGGAGTAACTATGGCTACACCTTC
size: -; D: -; length: 16; V: TRBV6-4; J: TRBJ2-3; CDR3: CASSDRSGTSTDTQYF; DNA: TGTGCCAGCAGTGACCGAAGCGGAACTAGCACAGATACGCAGTATTTT
size: -; D: TRBD1; length: 16; V: TRBV6-1; J: TRBJ2-1; CDR3: CASSEARGRGRNEQFF; DNA: TGTGCCAGCAGTGAAGCGAGGGGCAGGGGGCGGAATGAGCAGTTCTTC